This T cell receptor (beta chain) comes out of a study of blood T cell repertoires in COVID-19. V lost 7 bases, J lost 7 bases, and 3 bases stayed unmatched. There are 11 residues in the CDR3. Germline assignment: CDR1 SNHLY and CDR2 FYNNEI. TCRdb keeps only in-frame clones here, not all; method: immunoSEQ multiplex PCR. The sample contains 65,000 to 75,000 clones, 75% to 80% of which appear only once. This chain connects TRBV2 to TRBJ1-1, with TRBD1 matching 7 bases. The sequenced sample was peripheral blood. This receptor was obtained from a human donor in a cohort sampled during active COVID-19. The CDR3 sequence: CASTGQVEAFF. The CDR3 DNA follows: TGTGCCAGCACTGGACAGGTTGAAGCTTTCTTT. Full variable domain (missing parts from reference TRBV2 and TRBJ1-1): EPEVTQTPSHQVTQMGQEVILRCVPISNHLYFYWYRQILGQKVEFLVSFYNNEISEKSEIFDDQFSVERPDGSNFTLKIRSTKLEDSAMYFCASTGQVEAFFGQGTRLTVV.